In its sample, the clone carrying this T cell receptor beta chain was seen a few times. This same CDR3 is encoded by further DNA sequences in the sample. These data belong to a study of T cells after somatic rescue of genetic block. Trimming left V 0 bases short and J 3 bases short, with 2 bases between. The germline gives CDR1 DFQATT, CDR2 SNEGSKA (reference sequence). The CDR3 totals 11 residues. The assay was immunoSEQ multiplex PCR, and TCRdb's table has in-frame clones only and misses some. The repertoire includes 85,000 to 100,000 clones, approximately 90% of them detected once, and under 2% sits in the top ten.

The sample taken for sequencing was peripheral blood mononuclear cells (PBMCs). This clonotype was obtained from a woman aged 18 to 35. The chain uses TRBV20-1 and TRBJ1-1; D is undetermined. CDR3 amino acids: CSARDYTEAFF. CDR3 DNA: TGCAGTGCTAGAGACTACACTGAAGCTTTCTTT.